The clone carrying this TCR beta chain has just one count. Germline V lookup: CDR1 MNHEY, CDR2 SVGAGI. The length of the CDR3 is 13 residues. In the original analysis: Researchers report that nucleated cell counts were estimated from reference gene primer amplification. The assay was immunoSEQ multiplex PCR, and TCRdb's table has in-frame clones only and misses some. V and J calls and clone size come straight from that table; D and trimming were deduced from the DNA. Of 250,000 or so clones in the sample, approximately 86% are singletons; the top ten hold roughly 8%. This sample is part of a study of blood T cell repertoires in COVID-19. The overall study: Acute and convalescent COVID-19 samples came from the United States, Italy and Spain. PBMCs, B-cell-depleted T cells, or T cells were the source of the cDNA or gDNA that made up the material.

Input material: peripheral blood. This chain uses TRBV6-5 with TRBJ1-6; D is perhaps TRBD1 (6 bases). The receptor's source is a man aged 40-50 years with active or convalescent COVID-19. The CDR3 protein is CATTGSYNSPLHF. The CDR3 DNA is TGTGCTACTACAGGGTCCTATAATTCACCCCTCCACTTT.